The 20 T cell receptor beta chains below come from one sample, sequenced in a study of T cell responses to AZD1222 COVID-19 vaccine. Libraries were prepared by immunoSEQ multiplex PCR; TCRdb keeps only in-frame clonotypes and omits some of them. There are tens of thousands of clones in the sample; roughly nine tenths occur only once, and roughly 5% lies in the top ten. The sequencing here drew on peripheral blood, taken 28 days after the second AZD1222 dose. These receptors originate from an adult who received the AZD1222 COVID-19 vaccine.

V and J are TRBV5-1 and TRBJ2-7; TRBD1 matches 7 bases. This CDR3 spans 14 amino acids. With V trimmed by 5 bases and J by 2 bases, 7 bases remained unmatched. The germline V gene has CDR1 SGHRS and CDR2 YFSETQ. CDR3 region: CASRTGTETYEQYF. The CDR3 nucleotides read TGCGCCAGCAGAACCGGGACAGAAACCTACGAGCAGTACTTC.

The chain has TRBV11-2 and TRBJ1-6; possibly TRBD1 for D (6 bases). The V end lost 5 bases, the J end lost 6 bases, and 11 bases lay between the germline ends. Per germline, CDR1 SGHAT and CDR2 FQNNGV. The CDR3 runs to 14 residues. CDR3 sequence: CASSQQGSNSPLHF. CDR3 DNA: TGTGCCAGCAGCCAACAGGGCTCTAATTCACCCCTCCACTTT.

This chain links TRBV7-9 with TRBJ2-2; D is perhaps TRBD2 (5 bases). CDR3 length equals 14 residues. CDR1 is SEHNR and CDR2 is FQNEAQ in the germline V gene (reference sequence). The ends were cut back, 4 bases at V and 5 bases at J, with 11 bases in the middle. CDR3 coding DNA: TGTGCCAGCAGCTCGGGGTATCTAACCGGGGAGCTGTTTTTT. The encoded protein is CASSSGYLTGELFF.

The gene calls are TRBV27 and TRBJ1-6, with no clear D. Trimming pared 0 bases from V and 10 bases from J, leaving 7 bases between. Germline values: CDR1 MNHEY, CDR2 SMNVEV (reference sequence). The CDR3 is 13 residues long. CDR3 in amino acids: CASSLSRMSPLHF. The CDR3 coding sequence is TGTGCCAGCAGTTTATCACGGATGTCACCCCTCCACTTT.

This clone was seen a single time. The rearrangement uses TRBV3-1 (or the pseudogene TRBV3-2) and TRBJ2-7; D call uncertain. This CDR3 is 16 amino acids long. V shed 0 bases and J shed 0 bases, with 12 bases lying between them. Germline V lookup: CDR1 LGHDT, CDR2 YNNKEL (reference sequence). Here the CDR3 reads CASSQDSGSFSYEQYF. The CDR3 bases are TGTGCCAGCAGCCAAGATTCAGGAAGCTTCTCCTACGAGCAGTACTTC.

CDR3 protein: CASSFWVECEKLFF. Written as DNA, the CDR3 is TGTGCCAGCAGCTTCTGGGTGGAGTGCGAAAAACTGTTTTTT. V usage is TRBV27 and J usage is TRBJ1-4; D not certain. Germline V gives CDR1 MNHEY, CDR2 SMNVEV (reference sequence). This CDR3 is built from 14 residues. Trimming took 6 bases from V and 8 from J, leaving 16 bases between them.

A single count supports this clone. The chain is built from TRBV19 and TRBJ1-5; TRBD1 aligns across 10 bases. V was pared by 3 bases and J by 6 bases, with 2 bases of the junction left unmatched. From germline, CDR1 is LNHDA and CDR2 SQIVND (reference sequence). CDR3 length: 14 amino acids. The CDR3 nucleotides read TGTGCCAGTAGTATTCGGGACAGGGGTCAGCCCCAGCATTTT. It translates to CASSIRDRGQPQHF.

The chain links TRBV27 to TRBJ2-7, with D maybe TRBD1 (5 bases). V lost 5 bases to trimming and J lost 0 bases, with 11 bases between them. This CDR3 has 14 residues. Germline V gives CDR1 MNHEY, CDR2 SMNVEV (reference sequence). In DNA form, the CDR3 reads TGTGCCAGCAGTCAAGACAGACTCTCCTACGAGCAGTACTTC. The encoded protein is CASSQDRLSYEQYF.

This chain connects TRBV29-1 to TRBJ2-3, with TRBD1 identical over 7 bases. Germline CDR1 reads SQVTM; CDR2 reads ANQGSEA. The CDR3 is 14 residues long. V trimming: 5 bases; J trimming: 2 bases; junction bases outside the gene matches: 7. CDR3 bases: TGCAGCGTTCAGGGACAGCCAAACACAGATACGCAGTATTTT. Residues: CSVQGQPNTDTQYF.

The chain combines TRBV29-1 with TRBJ2-7; D perhaps matches TRBD1 (5 bases). Deletions cut 2 bases from V and 4 bases from J, with 15 bases between. CDR1 and CDR2 from the germline V gene are SQVTM and ANQGSEA. The CDR3 totals 14 residues. For the CDR3, the DNA is TGCAGCGTTGAATGGCCGAATAGGGGTTACGAGCAGTACTTC. Translating it yields CSVEWPNRGYEQYF.

The rearrangement joins TRBV29-1 to TRBJ1-4; tentatively, D is TRBD1 (5 bases). V shed 7 bases and J shed 7 bases, with 19 bases lying between them. Germline CDR1 SQVTM, CDR2 ANQGSEA. The CDR3 has 14 amino acids. DNA of the CDR3: TGCAGCGCCCTACTACAGGAAGGAGGTGAAAAACTGTTTTTT. Translating gives CSALLQEGGEKLFF.

This chain joins TRBV30 and TRBJ1-5; D perhaps matches TRBD1 (6 bases). The CDR3 is 14 amino acids. CDR1 is GTSNPN and CDR2 is SVGIG in the germline V gene (reference sequence). V lost 3 bases, J lost 2 bases, and 11 bases lay in between. CDR3: CAWSGGGGNQPQHF. The CDR3 nucleotides read TGTGCCTGGAGCGGGGGCGGCGGCAATCAGCCCCAGCATTTT.

V and J are TRBV27 and TRBJ1-1, with 9 bases lining up with TRBD1. Germline CDR1 is MNHEY and CDR2 is SMNVEV (reference sequence). The CDR3 contains 18 residues. The trim removed 0 bases at V and 4 bases at J, leaving 12 bases unmatched. The CDR3, as DNA: TGTGCCAGCAGTTTATCAATCGGGACAGGGTCGGGATTCACTGAAGCTTTCTTT. Residues: CASSLSIGTGSGFTEAFF.

The chain employs TRBV7-2 and TRBJ2-7; 12 nucleotides agree with TRBD2. Germline values: CDR1 SGHTA, CDR2 FQGNSA. CDR3 size: 14 residues. Losses at the gene ends were 4 bases for V and 4 bases for J; bases not matched to a gene: 2. The CDR3 region is CASSSLAGGYEQYF. For the CDR3, the DNA is TGTGCCAGCAGCTCACTAGCGGGGGGATACGAGCAGTACTTC. Full variable domain (rest looked up from reference TRBV7-2 and TRBJ2-7): GAGVSQSPSNKVTEKGKDVELRCDPISGHTALYWYRQSLGQGLEFLIYFQGNSAPDKSGLPSDRFSAERTGGSVSTLTIQRTQQEDSAVYLCASSSLAGGYEQYFGPGTRLTVT.

There are a few counts of this clone. V and J are TRBV7-9 and TRBJ1-1; D remains unclear. V lost 1 base and J lost 4, with 10 bases in between. CDR1 SEHNR and CDR2 FQNEAQ come from the germline V gene (reference sequence). The CDR3 totals 14 residues. This CDR3 reads CASSLGARVTEAFF. Here the CDR3 DNA reads TGTGCCAGCAGCTTAGGTGCTAGGGTCACTGAAGCTTTCTTT.

The genes are TRBV2 and TRBJ2-3; D is ambiguous. In germline, CDR1 is SNHLY, CDR2 FYNNEI. The CDR3 is 13 residues long. V dropped 0 bases and J dropped 3 bases, with 4 bases sitting between them. The CDR3 nucleotides are TGTGCCAGCAGTGAAGCTACAACAGATACGCAGTATTTT. This encodes CASSEATTDTQYF.

The genes are TRBV7-7 and TRBJ2-7, with D uncertain. The germline V gene encodes CDR1 SSHAT and CDR2 FNYEAQ (reference sequence). This CDR3 has 12 residues. The CDR3 DNA reads as TGTGCTAGCAGCTTACGGCAGTACGAGCAGTACGTC. Translating gives CASSLRQYEQYV.

The CDR3 DNA reads as TGTGCCAGCAGGGGGGGTTTTAACTATGGCTACACCTTC. Its protein is CASRGGFNYGYTF. This chain joins TRBV6-5 and TRBJ1-2, with a possible D match to TRBD1 (5 bases). Trimming removed 6 bases from V and 1 base from J, with 9 bases in between. This CDR3 has 13 residues. The germline gives CDR1 MNHEY, CDR2 SVGAGI.

The J gene is TRBJ2-3, the V gene TRBV9; the match to TRBD1 covers 7 bases. Trimming at V came to 0 bases and at J to 0 bases, leaving 4 bases not matched to a gene. CDR3 length equals 16 residues. Germline-derived CDR1 and CDR2 are SGDLS and YYNGEE. The CDR3 DNA follows: TGTGCCAGCAGCGTAGTAGGGGGCCCTAGCACAGATACGCAGTATTTT. As protein: CASSVVGGPSTDTQYF.

This clone has a single count. This rearrangement joins TRBV4-1 to TRBJ1-1; D possibly corresponds to TRBD1 (6 bases). The V end lost 0 bases, the J end lost 9 bases, and 14 bases lay between the germline ends. Germline CDR1 reads MGHRA; CDR2 reads YSYEKL. The CDR3 is 14 residues long. DNA for the CDR3: TGCGCCAGCAGCCAAGATACGGGGGCGCAAAAAGCTTTCTTT. Translating gives CASSQDTGAQKAFF.